This TCR beta chain was documented in a study of blood T cell repertoires in COVID-19. The CDR3 consists of 16 residues. The V segment lost 0 bases and the J segment 4 bases; nucleotides outside the gene matches: 7. Germline lookup yields CDR1 SGDLS and CDR2 YYNGEE. TCRdb's table, derived via immunoSEQ multiplex PCR, lists solely in-frame clones and lacks some. This sample has over 150,000 clones, with 60% to 80% found just once. This study enrolled people aged about 18 to 100 from around 26 US geographic areas. Two negative PCRs, clearance, or symptom resolution were required of recovered Cohort 3 donors.

Source material: PBMCs or T cells enriched from blood (not recorded which). The source is a woman aged 45-65 years who had recovered from COVID-19. The rearrangement joins TRBV9 to TRBJ2-3, with TRBD2 matching 8 bases. CDR3 in DNA: TGTGCCAGCAGCGTAGGGACTAGCAGCGGGGCAGATACGCAGTATTTT. Translated: CASSVGTSSGADTQYF.